This record looks at one TCR beta chain sequence and its context. V gave up 0 bases and J gave up 5 bases; unmatched junction bases: 8. The CDR3 extends over 16 amino acids. Germline V gene data show CDR1 as SGHVS and CDR2 as FQNEAQ. This sample is drawn from a study of T cells in lung cancer brain metastases. Background on the study: Primary and brain metastasis specimens were taken a median around 330 days apart.

Measured with immunoSEQ multiplex PCR; TCRdb has only the in-frame clones, and not every one. Of about 3,000 clones listed, about 91% were seen once; the top ten hold around 2.7%. The clonotype comes from a man aged 70 or older with non-small cell lung cancer. The chain joins TRBV7-8 to TRBJ1-2; 8 bases are shared with TRBD1. The sequenced sample consisted of tumor tissue from the primary lung tumor. The CDR3 protein is CASSLAFQGAYYGYTF. CDR3 coding DNA: TGTGCCAGCAGCTTAGCGTTTCAGGGGGCCTATTATGGCTACACCTTC.